This TCR beta chain comes out of a study of T-cell reconstitution after alpha-beta-depleted transplantation in children. CDR1 is SGHAT, CDR2 FQNNGV, per germline. Trimming pared 4 bases from V and 3 bases from J, leaving 28 bases between. This CDR3 spans 19 amino acids. It was with unique molecular identifiers that the TCRbeta library was prepared. TCRdb re-called the PCR reads with MiXCR, one entry per CDR3 protein. Counted here are under 20,000 distinct CDR3 sequences, 10% to 15% occurring once; the ten biggest clones make up 35%. This clonotype was detected a few times. The chain has TRBV11-2 and TRBJ2-7; D possibly corresponds to TRBD1 (6 bases). This sequence was found in a female patient aged 2-9 years who had a stem cell transplant for congenital amegakaryocytic thrombocytopenia, so the T cells may come from the graft donor. The sample in question was PBMCs, mostly from graft donor cells, obtained 60 days after TCRalphabeta/CD19-depleted stem cell transplant. The CDR3 reads CASSCRGGCLLVGHYEQYF. The CDR3 DNA is TGTGCCAGCAGCTGTCGTGGAGGCTGTTTACTGGTGGGACACTACGAGCAGTACTTC.